Listed below are T cell receptor beta chains from one sample, sequenced in a study of shared clonotypes between healthy human individuals. Sequencing was performed with immunoSEQ multiplex PCR; in TCRdb, only in-frame clones are kept and a portion is missing. The table includes over 1.5 million clones, 98% detected once. The specimen was naive CD4+ T cells sorted from blood. Receptor source: a man aged 25-45 years in good health. CDR3s include the opening cysteine and the closing phenylalanine or tryptophan. D genes are given only for firm matches. Part of the rows lack a size; the others show once, few, many or a class for expanded clones.

J gene: TRBJ2-1
V gene: TRBV5-4
clone size: -
D gene: -
CDR3 protein: CASSLDRSNEQFF
CDR3 DNA: TGTGCCAGCAGCTTGGACAGGAGCAATGAGCAGTTCTTC

J gene: TRBJ1-1
V gene: TRBV6-5
clone size: -
D gene: TRBD1
CDR3 protein: CASRRQGENTEAFF
CDR3 DNA: TGTGCCAGCAGACGACAGGGCGAGAACACTGAAGCTTTCTTT

J gene: TRBJ2-7
V gene: TRBV6-5
clone size: -
D gene: -
CDR3 protein: CASSQNRAITYEQYF
CDR3 DNA: TGTGCCAGCAGTCAAAACAGGGCCATCACCTACGAGCAGTACTTC

J gene: TRBJ2-5
V gene: TRBV5-1
clone size: -
D gene: -
CDR3 protein: CASSLRETQYF
CDR3 DNA: TGCGCCAGCAGCCTTCGGGAGACCCAGTACTTC

J gene: TRBJ1-1
V gene: TRBV28
clone size: -
D gene: -
CDR3 protein: CASSPRRPNTEAFF
CDR3 DNA: TGTGCCAGCAGTCCCAGGCGCCCGAACACTGAAGCTTTCTTT

J gene: TRBJ1-5
V gene: TRBV2
clone size: -
D gene: -
CDR3 protein: CASSGLGSNQPQHF
CDR3 DNA: TGTGCCAGCAGTGGATTGGGCTCAAATCAGCCCCAGCATTTT

J gene: TRBJ2-5
V gene: TRBV4-1
clone size: -
D gene: TRBD1
CDR3 protein: CASSQATGGETQYF
CDR3 DNA: TGCGCCAGCAGCCAAGCGACAGGGGGAGAGACCCAGTACTTC

J gene: TRBJ2-7
V gene: TRBV29-1
clone size: -
D gene: TRBD1
CDR3 protein: CSVRQGVYEQYF
CDR3 DNA: TGCAGCGTTCGACAGGGAGTTTACGAGCAGTACTTC

J gene: TRBJ1-2
V gene: TRBV29-1
clone size: -
D gene: -
CDR3 protein: CSVEEGGTRRLNYGYTF
CDR3 DNA: TGCAGCGTTGAAGAAGGCGGGACAAGAAGGCTGAACTATGGCTACACCTTC

J gene: TRBJ1-1
V gene: TRBV18
clone size: -
D gene: TRBD1
CDR3 protein: CASSSTGTDNTEAFF
CDR3 DNA: TGTGCCAGCTCATCTACCGGGACAGACAACACTGAAGCTTTCTTT

J gene: TRBJ2-7
V gene: TRBV5-4
clone size: -
D gene: TRBD1
CDR3 protein: CASSLRDRGTYEQYF
CDR3 DNA: TGTGCCAGCAGCCTCCGGGACAGGGGCACCTACGAGCAGTACTTC

J gene: TRBJ2-7
V gene: TRBV6-5
clone size: -
D gene: TRBD1
CDR3 protein: CASSYSWVGGWDEQYF
CDR3 DNA: TGTGCCAGCAGTTACTCGTGGGTAGGGGGCTGGGACGAGCAGTACTTC

J gene: TRBJ2-3
V gene: TRBV19
clone size: -
D gene: TRBD2
CDR3 protein: CASSIRLAGDTQYF
CDR3 DNA: TGTGCCAGTAGTATTAGGCTAGCGGGAGATACGCAGTATTTT

J gene: TRBJ2-1
V gene: TRBV11-2
clone size: -
D gene: -
CDR3 protein: CASSYTTDYNEQFF
CDR3 DNA: TGTGCCAGCAGCTACACGACAGACTACAATGAGCAGTTCTTC

J gene: TRBJ2-1
V gene: TRBV28
clone size: -
D gene: TRBD1
CDR3 protein: CASSGTGEFF
CDR3 DNA: TGTGCCAGCAGTGGGACAGGGGAGTTCTTC

J gene: TRBJ2-1
V gene: TRBV5-1
clone size: -
D gene: -
CDR3 protein: CASSRGGTNEQFF
CDR3 DNA: TGCGCCAGCAGCCGGGGCGGGACGAATGAGCAGTTCTTC

J gene: TRBJ2-7
V gene: TRBV25-1
clone size: -
D gene: -
CDR3 protein: CASSELDRGQYF
CDR3 DNA: TGTGCCAGCAGTGAGCTAGACCGGGGGCAGTACTTC

J gene: TRBJ1-1
V gene: TRBV7-6
clone size: -
D gene: TRBD1
CDR3 protein: CASSAGTGKAFF
CDR3 DNA: TGTGCCAGCAGCGCTGGGACAGGGAAAGCTTTCTTT

J gene: TRBJ1-3
V gene: TRBV28
clone size: -
D gene: TRBD1
CDR3 protein: CASSFRTGGIGNTIYF
CDR3 DNA: TGTGCCAGCTCCTTTCGGACAGGGGGAATTGGAAACACCATATATTTT

J gene: TRBJ1-5
V gene: TRBV30
clone size: -
D gene: -
CDR3 protein: CAWSEGGNQPQHF
CDR3 DNA: TGTGCCTGGAGTGAGGGGGGCAATCAGCCCCAGCATTTT

J gene: TRBJ1-5
V gene: TRBV6-6
clone size: -
D gene: TRBD1
CDR3 protein: CASTTGAWNGNQPQHF
CDR3 DNA: TGTGCCAGCACTACAGGGGCCTGGAATGGCAATCAGCCCCAGCATTTT

J gene: TRBJ2-2
V gene: TRBV25-1
clone size: -
D gene: TRBD2
CDR3 protein: CASSEFGLAGAMTGELFF
CDR3 DNA: TGTGCCAGCAGTGAATTCGGACTAGCGGGAGCAATGACCGGGGAGCTGTTTTTT

J gene: TRBJ2-7
V gene: TRBV28
clone size: -
D gene: -
CDR3 protein: CASSFGGVTYEQYF
CDR3 DNA: TGTGCCAGCAGTTTTGGCGGGGTAACCTACGAGCAGTACTTC

J gene: TRBJ2-5
V gene: TRBV9
clone size: -
D gene: TRBD1
CDR3 protein: CASSVDTGGETQYF
CDR3 DNA: TGTGCCAGCAGCGTAGACACAGGGGGAGAGACCCAGTACTTC

J gene: TRBJ2-7
V gene: TRBV14
clone size: -
D gene: -
CDR3 protein: CASSQVRGYEQYF
CDR3 DNA: TGTGCCAGCAGCCAAGTGAGAGGCTACGAGCAGTACTTC

J gene: TRBJ1-2
V gene: TRBV6-1
clone size: -
D gene: TRBD1
CDR3 protein: CASSETGRYGYTF
CDR3 DNA: TGTGCCAGCAGTGAGACAGGGCGTTATGGCTACACCTTC

J gene: TRBJ2-1
V gene: TRBV7-8
clone size: -
D gene: -
CDR3 protein: CASSGAASYNEQFF
CDR3 DNA: TGTGCCAGCAGCGGAGCTGCCTCCTACAATGAGCAGTTCTTC

J gene: TRBJ2-1
V gene: TRBV7-7
clone size: -
D gene: TRBD2
CDR3 protein: CASSPSGRRDEQFF
CDR3 DNA: TGTGCCAGCAGCCCTAGCGGGAGGCGGGATGAGCAGTTCTTC

J gene: TRBJ2-7
V gene: TRBV12-2
clone size: -
D gene: -
CDR3 protein: CASRPQTGGYYEQYF
CDR3 DNA: TGTGCAAGTCGGCCCCAGACAGGGGGTTACTACGAGCAGTACTTC

J gene: TRBJ2-1
V gene: TRBV7-9
clone size: -
D gene: -
CDR3 protein: CASAYIYNEQFF
CDR3 DNA: TGTGCCAGCGCTTACATCTACAATGAGCAGTTCTTC

J gene: TRBJ1-5
V gene: TRBV9
clone size: -
D gene: TRBD1
CDR3 protein: CASSVGTGGNQPQHF
CDR3 DNA: TGTGCCAGCAGCGTAGGGACAGGGGGCAATCAGCCCCAGCATTTT

J gene: TRBJ1-1
V gene: TRBV18
clone size: -
D gene: TRBD1
CDR3 protein: CASTWGRGRLQTEAFF
CDR3 DNA: TGTGCCAGCACCTGGGGCAGGGGGAGACTCCAAACTGAAGCTTTCTTT

J gene: TRBJ2-3
V gene: TRBV7-2
clone size: -
D gene: TRBD2
CDR3 protein: CASSPPGLAEADTQYF
CDR3 DNA: TGTGCCAGCAGCCCTCCGGGACTAGCGGAGGCAGATACGCAGTATTTT

J gene: TRBJ2-1
V gene: TRBV5-6
clone size: -
D gene: -
CDR3 protein: CASSLGGTHSSYNEQFF
CDR3 DNA: TGTGCCAGCAGCTTGGGGGGGACGCATAGCTCCTACAATGAGCAGTTCTTC

J gene: TRBJ2-2
V gene: TRBV15
clone size: -
D gene: -
CDR3 protein: CATSRDRYRGLGTGTGELFF
CDR3 DNA: TGTGCCACCAGCAGAGATAGGTACAGGGGTCTTGGGACTGGGACCGGGGAGCTGTTTTTT

J gene: TRBJ2-1
V gene: TRBV18
clone size: -
D gene: TRBD2
CDR3 protein: CASSLPGLAGPYNEQFF
CDR3 DNA: TGTGCCAGCTCCCTACCGGGACTAGCGGGACCCTACAATGAGCAGTTCTTC

J gene: TRBJ2-7
V gene: TRBV18
clone size: -
D gene: TRBD2
CDR3 protein: CASSPQLAGVSYEQYF
CDR3 DNA: TGTGCCAGCTCACCGCAACTAGCGGGAGTTTCCTACGAGCAGTACTTC

J gene: TRBJ1-2
V gene: TRBV6-1
clone size: -
D gene: -
CDR3 protein: CASSARPGQTYGYTF
CDR3 DNA: TGTGCCAGCAGTGCCAGACCGGGACAAACCTATGGCTACACCTTC

J gene: TRBJ2-1
V gene: TRBV5-6
clone size: -
D gene: -
CDR3 protein: CASSFYTSNEQFF
CDR3 DNA: TGTGCCAGCAGCTTTTACACATCCAATGAGCAGTTCTTC

J gene: TRBJ1-5
V gene: TRBV18
clone size: -
D gene: TRBD1
CDR3 protein: CASSPTDRSNQPQHF
CDR3 DNA: TGTGCCAGCTCACCAACGGACAGGAGCAATCAGCCCCAGCATTTT

J gene: TRBJ2-1
V gene: TRBV11-3
clone size: -
D gene: TRBD2
CDR3 protein: CASSLHGGSSYNEQFF
CDR3 DNA: TGTGCCAGCAGCTTACACGGCGGGAGCTCCTACAATGAGCAGTTCTTC

J gene: TRBJ2-5
V gene: TRBV9
clone size: -
D gene: TRBD2
CDR3 protein: CASSVGPGLAGAETQYF
CDR3 DNA: TGTGCCAGCAGCGTAGGACCGGGACTAGCGGGAGCAGAGACCCAGTACTTC

J gene: TRBJ1-2
V gene: TRBV9
clone size: -
D gene: -
CDR3 protein: CASSVGGSGYTF
CDR3 DNA: TGTGCCAGCAGCGTAGGAGGGAGTGGCTACACCTTC

J gene: TRBJ1-5
V gene: TRBV5-1
clone size: -
D gene: -
CDR3 protein: CASSLGGSNQPQHF
CDR3 DNA: TGCGCCAGCAGCTTGGGTGGTAGCAATCAGCCCCAGCATTTT

J gene: TRBJ1-2
V gene: TRBV28
clone size: -
D gene: TRBD1
CDR3 protein: CASTEDGQGYGYTF
CDR3 DNA: TGTGCCAGCACCGAAGACGGACAGGGGTATGGCTACACCTTC

J gene: TRBJ2-7
V gene: TRBV5-6
clone size: -
D gene: -
CDR3 protein: CASSPKPGHGVSYEQYF
CDR3 DNA: TGTGCCAGCAGCCCAAAACCGGGACACGGAGTTTCGTACGAGCAGTACTTC

J gene: TRBJ2-2
V gene: TRBV6-1
clone size: -
D gene: -
CDR3 protein: CASSAATNTGELFF
CDR3 DNA: TGTGCCAGCTCAGCGGCCACGAACACCGGGGAGCTGTTTTTT

J gene: TRBJ2-6
V gene: TRBV4-3
clone size: -
D gene: -
CDR3 protein: CASSQGGSGANVLTF
CDR3 DNA: TGCGCCAGCAGCCAAGGCGGCTCTGGGGCCAACGTCCTGACTTTC

J gene: TRBJ2-5
V gene: TRBV15
clone size: -
D gene: -
CDR3 protein: CATSRGRGETQYF
CDR3 DNA: TGTGCCACCAGCCGCGGCAGGGGAGAGACCCAGTACTTC

J gene: TRBJ1-1
V gene: TRBV5-1
clone size: -
D gene: -
CDR3 protein: CASSTTQGDTEAFF
CDR3 DNA: TGCGCCAGCAGCACGACACAGGGCGACACTGAAGCTTTCTTT

J gene: TRBJ2-3
V gene: TRBV9
clone size: once
D gene: -
CDR3 protein: CASSVGASTDTQYF
CDR3 DNA: TGTGCCAGCAGCGTAGGGGCTAGCACAGATACGCAGTATTTT

J gene: TRBJ2-7
V gene: TRBV13
clone size: -
D gene: TRBD1
CDR3 protein: CASSFPGQGLRYEQYF
CDR3 DNA: TGTGCCAGCAGCTTTCCTGGACAGGGGCTTCGCTACGAGCAGTACTTC

J gene: TRBJ2-5
V gene: TRBV7-9
clone size: -
D gene: -
CDR3 protein: CASSAATQYF
CDR3 DNA: TGTGCCAGCAGTGCGGCGACCCAGTACTTC

J gene: TRBJ2-1
V gene: TRBV11-2
clone size: -
D gene: TRBD2
CDR3 protein: CASSPGRGSYNEQFF
CDR3 DNA: TGTGCCAGCTCTCCCGGGAGGGGGTCCTACAATGAGCAGTTCTTC